The clone carrying this T cell receptor (beta chain) was observed many times. Its specificity is unknown. Building the TCR beta libraries relied on iRepertoire HTBI primers, and CDR3 regions underwent Arm-PCR. TCRdb fed the multiplex PCR reads into MiXCR, producing one record per CDR3 protein. The data contain 380,000 or so distinct CDR3 sequences, 16% of them singletons. This sample was taken from a study of regulatory T cells in long-lasting Graves disease. Overall study findings and caveats: The sample size was small, and this may have reduced accuracy.

The time point is: newly diagnosed GD, antithyroid drugs for less than 3 months. PBMC RNA was the source of the TCR library. American Thyroid Association guidelines were used to diagnose Graves' disease. This same sample was also part of a study on T cells in Graves' hyperthyroidism and ophthalmopathy. That report notes: Most clonotypes expanded in thyroid above 0.001 were likewise present in blood.

The TCR comes from a woman aged 18-35 years with Graves disease. The source material was peripheral blood mononuclear cells (PBMCs), sampled at new diagnosis, from a patient treated with antithyroid drugs.

The CDR3 sequence: CASSLYGQGVSGDTQYF. The DNA of the CDR3 is TGTGCCAGCAGCTTATACGGACAGGGAGTTTCGGGAGATACGCAGTATTTT. The chain couples TRBV7-3 to TRBJ2-3, with TRBD1 matching 8 bases. Germline assignment: CDR1 SGHTA and CDR2 FQGTGA. The ends lost 2 bases at V and 5 bases at J; junction bases unmatched: 12. The CDR3 sequence is 17 residues long.